The 16 T cell receptor beta chains in this list originate from one sample, sequenced in a study of blood T cell repertoires in COVID-19. Clones were sequenced by immunoSEQ multiplex PCR, and TCRdb holds only the in-frame ones, with some missing. The table records about 330,000 clones, 86% of them present only once. The sequencing input was peripheral blood. These receptors originate from a woman aged 50 to 60 with acute or convalescent COVID-19.

J is TRBJ1-1 and V is TRBV18; no firm D call. This CDR3 region has 12 residues. Germline CDR1 is KGHSH and CDR2 is LQKENI. The germline V and J ends were trimmed by 6 bases and 11 bases, with 16 bases remaining between them. The CDR3 loop is CASSPSSDLAFF. The DNA of the CDR3 is TGTGCCAGCTCGCCCTCCTCCGACTTGGCTTTCTTT.

The rearrangement links TRBV28 to TRBJ2-1; no reliable D call. The CDR3 length is 15 residues. Germline V gene sequence: CDR1 MDHEN, CDR2 SYDVKM. V lost 8 bases to trimming and J lost 0 bases, with 14 bases between them. DNA of the CDR3: TGTGCCAGCTCCTACCAGGCCAGCTCCTACAATGAGCAGTTCTTC. Its translation: CASSYQASSYNEQFF.

The chain has TRBV12-3 or TRBV12-4 and TRBJ1-1; 8 positions agree with TRBD1. After removal of 5 bases from V and 10 bases from J, the junction contained 9 bases not matched to a gene. This CDR3 spans 13 amino acids. The CDR3, as DNA: TGTGCCAGCAGTCTGGGACAGGTGACGGGAGCTTTCTTT. Protein product: CASSLGQVTGAFF.

This rearrangement joins TRBV6-6 to TRBJ2-7; D might be TRBD1 (5 bases). Germline V gene sequence: CDR1 MNHNY, CDR2 SVGAGI (reference sequence). The CDR3 extends over 12 amino acids. Deletions cut 6 bases from V and 7 bases from J, with 13 bases between. The CDR3 DNA sequence: TGTGCCAGCAGCCCTGAGACAGTGGAGCAGTACTTC. Translated, it gives CASSPETVEQYF.

The chain couples TRBV1 to TRBJ2-1; the DNA was not compared with TRBD1, the D call given in the table. TRBV1 corresponds to a pseudogene. The CDR3 runs to 16 residues. CDR3 sequence reads: CTSSQVAPAIHNEQFF. CDR3 DNA: TGCACCAGCAGCCAAGTGGCCCCCGCCATCCACAATGAGCAGTTCTTC.

The chain recombines TRBV29-1 with TRBJ2-1; possibly TRBD2 for D (6 bases). V dropped 7 bases and J dropped 2 bases, with 15 bases sitting between them. The CDR3 is 14 amino acids. CDR1 SQVTM and CDR2 ANQGSEA come from the germline V gene. This CDR3 reads CSGWSGGAYNEQFF. DNA for the CDR3: TGCAGCGGATGGAGCGGAGGGGCCTACAATGAGCAGTTCTTC.

The chain combines TRBV27 with TRBJ2-1, with D perhaps TRBD2 (5 bases). The CDR3 has 14 residues. Trimming left V 10 bases short and J 7 bases short, with 20 bases between. CDR1 MNHEY and CDR2 SMNVEV come from the germline V gene (reference sequence). CDR3 bases: TGTGCCACCCGATTTCCTGGGAGTGTTAATGAGCAGTTCTTC. It is translated as CATRFPGSVNEQFF.

The chain joins TRBV27 to TRBJ1-1; TRBD1 matches 11 bases. The CDR3 length is 15 residues. The germline gives CDR1 MNHEY, CDR2 SMNVEV (reference sequence). The trim removed 6 bases at V and 4 bases at J, leaving 7 bases unmatched. The CDR3 is CASRGTGGAFTEAFF. As DNA, the CDR3 is TGTGCCAGCAGGGGGACAGGGGGGGCATTCACTGAAGCTTTCTTT.

Only a few counts were recorded for this clone. This sequence joins TRBV7-3 and TRBJ2-2; D call uncertain. The V and J ends lost 5 bases and 4 bases respectively, with 11 bases between them. The CDR3 has 14 amino acids. Germline V gives CDR1 SGHTA, CDR2 FQGTGA. CDR3 in DNA: TGTGCCAGCAGCAAGAGAACTACCACCGGGGAGCTGTTTTTT. This translates into CASSKRTTTGELFF.

The rearrangement uses TRBV4-3 and TRBJ2-7; D is unclear. From germline, CDR1 is LGHNA and CDR2 YSLEER. V was shortened by 1 base and J by 3 bases, with 7 bases between the two germline ends. The CDR3 is made up of 13 amino acids. Here the CDR3 DNA reads TGCGCCAGCAGCCAAGTCCGGAGCTACGAGCAGTACTTC. This codes for CASSQVRSYEQYF.

As DNA, the CDR3 is TGTGCCAGTAGTCCAATGGGGGGGAGGAACACTGAAGCTTTCTTT. Protein product: CASSPMGGRNTEAFF. The J gene is TRBJ1-1, the V gene TRBV19; D is possibly TRBD1 (5 bases). CDR1 and CDR2 (germline): LNHDA, SQIVND (reference sequence). This CDR3 is built from 15 residues. V shed 5 bases and J shed 1 base, with 14 bases lying between them.

The V call is TRBV21-1, the J call TRBJ2-6; no check of the table's D call, TRBD1, against the DNA was made. TRBV21-1 is a pseudogene segment. This CDR3 contains 17 residues. The CDR3 DNA reads TGTGCCAGCAGCAAAGGGACAGGGGCGGCGGGGGCCAACGTCCTGACTTTC. Its protein product is CASSKGTGAAGANVLTF.

The chain carries TRBV30 and TRBJ2-3; 7 bases fit TRBD2. Trimming at V came to 5 bases and at J to 0 bases, leaving 11 bases not matched to a gene. The germline V gene encodes CDR1 GTSNPN and CDR2 SVGIG (reference sequence). The CDR3 extends over 16 amino acids. The CDR3 loop reads CAWGLSGRGSTDTQYF. The CDR3 DNA is TGTGCCTGGGGTCTTTCGGGGAGGGGTAGCACAGATACGCAGTATTTT. Full variable domain (remainder filled in from reference TRBV30 and TRBJ2-3): SQTIHQWPATLVQPVGSPLSLECTVEGTSNPNLYWYRQAAGRGLQLLFYSVGIGQISSEVPQNLSASRPQDRQFILSSKKLLLSDSGFYLCAWGLSGRGSTDTQYFGPGTRLTVL.

The chain has TRBV4-1 and TRBJ1-4; maybe TRBD1 (5 bases). Germline V gene data show CDR1 as MGHRA and CDR2 as YSYEKL. The CDR3 totals 15 residues. The V end was cut by 2 bases, the J end by 8 bases, with 15 bases between. This CDR3 is CASSQFQGLGEKLFF. Here the CDR3 DNA reads TGCGCCAGCAGCCAATTTCAGGGTTTAGGAGAAAAACTGTTTTTT.

The V call is TRBV19, the J call TRBJ1-1, with a possible D match to TRBD1 (5 bases). Germline V CDR1 and CDR2: LNHDA, SQIVND (reference sequence). V was clipped by 3 bases and J by 5 bases, with 10 bases between them. The CDR3 consists of 13 residues. CDR3 DNA: TGTGCCAGTAGTATTAAGGGGAGGACTGAAGCTTTCTTT. This encodes CASSIKGRTEAFF.

V usage is TRBV21-1 and J usage is TRBJ2-1; TRBD1 is the table's D call, not checked against the DNA. TRBV21-1 is an annotated pseudogene. The CDR3 is 18 residues long. CDR3 amino acids: CASSKSRGKGFVYNEQFF. CDR3 nucleotide sequence: TGTGCCAGCAGCAAATCCAGGGGAAAGGGCTTCGTCTACAATGAGCAGTTCTTC.